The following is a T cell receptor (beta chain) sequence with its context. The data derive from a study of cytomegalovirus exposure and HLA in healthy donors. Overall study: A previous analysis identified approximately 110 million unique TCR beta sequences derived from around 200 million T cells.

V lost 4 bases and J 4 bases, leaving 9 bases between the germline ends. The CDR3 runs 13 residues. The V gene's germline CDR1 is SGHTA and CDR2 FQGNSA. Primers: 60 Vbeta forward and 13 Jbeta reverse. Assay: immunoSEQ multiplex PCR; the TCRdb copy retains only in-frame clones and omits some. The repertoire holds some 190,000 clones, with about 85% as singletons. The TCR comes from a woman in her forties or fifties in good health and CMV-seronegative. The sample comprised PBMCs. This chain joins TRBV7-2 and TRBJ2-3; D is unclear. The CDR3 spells CASSYSRADTQYF. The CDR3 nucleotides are TGTGCCAGCAGCTATTCGCGTGCAGATACGCAGTATTTT.